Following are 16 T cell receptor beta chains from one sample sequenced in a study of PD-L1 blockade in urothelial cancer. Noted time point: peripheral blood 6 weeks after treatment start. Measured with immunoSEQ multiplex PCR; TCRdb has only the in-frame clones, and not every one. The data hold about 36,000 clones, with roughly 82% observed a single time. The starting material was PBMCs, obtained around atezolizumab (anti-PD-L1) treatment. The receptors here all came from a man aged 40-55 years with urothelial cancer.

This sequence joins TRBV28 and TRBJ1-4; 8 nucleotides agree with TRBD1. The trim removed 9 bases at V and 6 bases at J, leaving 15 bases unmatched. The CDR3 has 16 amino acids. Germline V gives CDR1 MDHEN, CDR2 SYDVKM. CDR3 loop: CARESGGLPQDEKLFF. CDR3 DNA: TGTGCCAGAGAATCAGGGGGCCTCCCCCAGGATGAAAAACTGTTTTTT.

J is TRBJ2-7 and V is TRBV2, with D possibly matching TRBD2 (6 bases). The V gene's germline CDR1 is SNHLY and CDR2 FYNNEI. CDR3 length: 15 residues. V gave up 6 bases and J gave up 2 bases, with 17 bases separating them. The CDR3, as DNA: TGTGCCAGCAGCGATATGGGACTGAGCACCTACGAGCAGTACTTC. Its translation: CASSDMGLSTYEQYF.

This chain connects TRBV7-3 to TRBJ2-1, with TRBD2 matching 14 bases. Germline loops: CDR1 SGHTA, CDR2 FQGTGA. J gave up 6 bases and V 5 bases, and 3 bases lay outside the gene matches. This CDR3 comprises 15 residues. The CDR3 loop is CASSGGLAGGNEQFF. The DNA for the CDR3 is TGTGCCAGCAGCGGCGGACTAGCGGGAGGCAATGAGCAGTTCTTC.

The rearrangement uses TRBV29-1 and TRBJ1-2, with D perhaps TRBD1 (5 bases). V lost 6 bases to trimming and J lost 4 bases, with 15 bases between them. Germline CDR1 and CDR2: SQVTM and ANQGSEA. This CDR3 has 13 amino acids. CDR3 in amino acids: CSVLTTDPYGYTF. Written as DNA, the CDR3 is TGCAGCGTGCTAACGACAGACCCCTATGGCTACACCTTC. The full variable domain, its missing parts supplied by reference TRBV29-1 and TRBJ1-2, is SAVISQKPSRDICQRGTSLTIQCQVDSQVTMMFWYRQQPGQSLTLIATANQGSEATYESGFVIDKFPISRPNLTFSTLTVSNMSPEDSSIYLCSVLTTDPYGYTFGSGTRLTVV.

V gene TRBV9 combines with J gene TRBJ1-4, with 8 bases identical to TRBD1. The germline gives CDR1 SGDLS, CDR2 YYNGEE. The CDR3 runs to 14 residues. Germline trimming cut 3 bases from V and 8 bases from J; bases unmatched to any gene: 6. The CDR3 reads CASSATGVGEKLFF. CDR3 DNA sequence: TGTGCCAGCAGCGCGACAGGGGTCGGGGAAAAACTGTTTTTT.

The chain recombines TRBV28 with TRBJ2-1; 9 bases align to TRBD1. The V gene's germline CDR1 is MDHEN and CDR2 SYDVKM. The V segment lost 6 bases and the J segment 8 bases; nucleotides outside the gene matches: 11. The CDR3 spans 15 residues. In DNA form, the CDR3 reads TGTGCCAGCAGCGATATTGGGACAGGGTTGGATGAGCAGTTCTTC. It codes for CASSDIGTGLDEQFF.

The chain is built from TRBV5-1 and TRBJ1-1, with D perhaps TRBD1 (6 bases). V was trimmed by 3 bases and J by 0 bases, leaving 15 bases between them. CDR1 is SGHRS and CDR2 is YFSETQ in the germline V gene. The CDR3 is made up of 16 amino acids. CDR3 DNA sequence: TGCGCCAGCAGCTCGAGCGGACAGTTCTTGAACACTGAAGCTTTCTTT. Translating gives CASSSSGQFLNTEAFF.

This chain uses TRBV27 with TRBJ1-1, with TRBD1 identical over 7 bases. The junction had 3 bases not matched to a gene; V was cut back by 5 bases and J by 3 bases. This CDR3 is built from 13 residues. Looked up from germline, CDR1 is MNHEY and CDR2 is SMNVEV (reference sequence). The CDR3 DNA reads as TGTGCCAGCAGTCCCAGGGGGTACACTGAAGCTTTCTTT. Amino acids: CASSPRGYTEAFF.

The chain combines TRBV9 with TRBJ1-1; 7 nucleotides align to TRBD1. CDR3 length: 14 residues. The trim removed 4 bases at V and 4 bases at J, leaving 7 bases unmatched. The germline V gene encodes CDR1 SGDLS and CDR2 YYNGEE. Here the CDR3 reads CASSPRQGITEAFF. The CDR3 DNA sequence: TGTGCCAGCAGCCCGCGACAGGGTATCACTGAAGCTTTCTTT.

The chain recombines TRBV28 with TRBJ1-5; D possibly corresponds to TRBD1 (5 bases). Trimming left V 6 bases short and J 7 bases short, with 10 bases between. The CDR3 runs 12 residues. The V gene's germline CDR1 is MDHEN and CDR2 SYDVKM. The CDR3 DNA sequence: TGTGCCAGCAGACGGGGGGGGCAGCCCCAGCATTTT. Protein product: CASRRGGQPQHF.

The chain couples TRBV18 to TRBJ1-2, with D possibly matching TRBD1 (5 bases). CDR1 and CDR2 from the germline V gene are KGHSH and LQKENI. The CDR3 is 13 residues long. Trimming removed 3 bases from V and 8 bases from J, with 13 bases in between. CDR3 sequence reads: CASSPAERGGYTF. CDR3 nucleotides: TGTGCCAGCTCACCTGCTGAGCGGGGCGGCTACACCTTC.

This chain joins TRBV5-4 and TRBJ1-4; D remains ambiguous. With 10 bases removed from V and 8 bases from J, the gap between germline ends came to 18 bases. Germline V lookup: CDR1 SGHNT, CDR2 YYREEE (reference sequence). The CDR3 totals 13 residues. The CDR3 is CAVGLLREEKLFF. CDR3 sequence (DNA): TGTGCCGTCGGGTTACTTCGGGAAGAAAAACTGTTTTTT.

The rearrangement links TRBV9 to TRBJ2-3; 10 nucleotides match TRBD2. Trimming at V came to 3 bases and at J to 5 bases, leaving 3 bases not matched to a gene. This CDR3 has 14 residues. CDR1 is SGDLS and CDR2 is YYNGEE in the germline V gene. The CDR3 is CASSASGREDTQYF. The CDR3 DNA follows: TGTGCCAGCAGCGCTAGCGGGAGAGAAGATACGCAGTATTTT.

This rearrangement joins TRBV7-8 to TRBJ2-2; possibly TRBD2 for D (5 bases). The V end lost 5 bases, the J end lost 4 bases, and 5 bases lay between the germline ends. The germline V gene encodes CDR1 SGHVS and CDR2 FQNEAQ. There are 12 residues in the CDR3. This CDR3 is CASSAGTGELFF. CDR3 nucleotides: TGTGCCAGCAGCGCGGGCACCGGGGAGCTGTTTTTT.

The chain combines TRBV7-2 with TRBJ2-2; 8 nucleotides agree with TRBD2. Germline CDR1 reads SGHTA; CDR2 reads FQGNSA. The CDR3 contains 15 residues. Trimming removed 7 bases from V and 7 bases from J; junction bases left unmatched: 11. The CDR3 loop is CASTTGGRIYGELFF. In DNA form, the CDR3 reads TGTGCCAGCACCACGGGCGGGAGGATTTACGGGGAGCTGTTTTTT. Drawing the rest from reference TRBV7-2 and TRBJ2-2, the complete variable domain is GAGVSQSPSNKVTEKGKDVELRCDPISGHTALYWYRQSLGQGLEFLIYFQGNSAPDKSGLPSDRFSAERTGGSVSTLTIQRTQQEDSAVYLCASTTGGRIYGELFFGEGSRLTVL.

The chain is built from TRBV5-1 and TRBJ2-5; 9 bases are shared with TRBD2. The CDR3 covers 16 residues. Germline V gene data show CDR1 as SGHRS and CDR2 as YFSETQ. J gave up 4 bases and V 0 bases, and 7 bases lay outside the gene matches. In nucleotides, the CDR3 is TGCGCCAGCAGCTTGGAAGGTAGCGGGAGATCAGAGACCCAGTACTTC. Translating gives CASSLEGSGRSETQYF.